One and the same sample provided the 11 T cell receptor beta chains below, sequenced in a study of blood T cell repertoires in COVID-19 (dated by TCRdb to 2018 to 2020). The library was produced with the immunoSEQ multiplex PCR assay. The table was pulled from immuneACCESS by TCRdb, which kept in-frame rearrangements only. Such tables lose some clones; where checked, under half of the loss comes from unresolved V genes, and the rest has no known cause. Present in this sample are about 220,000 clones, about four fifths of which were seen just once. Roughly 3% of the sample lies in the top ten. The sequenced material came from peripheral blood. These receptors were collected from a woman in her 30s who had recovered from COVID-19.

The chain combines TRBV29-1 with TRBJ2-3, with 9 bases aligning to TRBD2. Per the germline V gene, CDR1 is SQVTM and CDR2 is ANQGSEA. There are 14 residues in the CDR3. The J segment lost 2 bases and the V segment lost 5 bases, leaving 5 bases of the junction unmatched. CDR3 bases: TGCAGCGTTTTAGCGGGAGTCTCCACAGATACGCAGTATTTT. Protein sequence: CSVLAGVSTDTQYF.

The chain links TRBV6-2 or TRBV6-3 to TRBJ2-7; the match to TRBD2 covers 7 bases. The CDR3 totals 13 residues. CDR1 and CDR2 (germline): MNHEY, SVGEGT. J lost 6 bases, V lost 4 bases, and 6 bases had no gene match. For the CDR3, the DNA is TGTGCCAGCAGTTCGACTAGCTTGGGCGAGCAGTACTTC. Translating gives CASSSTSLGEQYF.

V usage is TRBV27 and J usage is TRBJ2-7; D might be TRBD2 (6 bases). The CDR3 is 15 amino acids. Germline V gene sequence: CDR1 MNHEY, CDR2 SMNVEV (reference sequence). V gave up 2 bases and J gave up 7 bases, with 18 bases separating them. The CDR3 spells CASSLRGNSGFEQYF. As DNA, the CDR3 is TGTGCCAGCAGTTTACGCGGGAATTCCGGGTTTGAGCAGTACTTC.

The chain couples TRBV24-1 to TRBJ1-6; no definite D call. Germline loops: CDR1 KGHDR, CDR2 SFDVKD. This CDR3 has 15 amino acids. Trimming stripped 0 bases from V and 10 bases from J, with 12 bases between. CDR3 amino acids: CATSDLQSVGSPLHF. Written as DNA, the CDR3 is TGTGCCACCAGTGATTTGCAGAGTGTGGGCTCACCCCTCCACTTT.

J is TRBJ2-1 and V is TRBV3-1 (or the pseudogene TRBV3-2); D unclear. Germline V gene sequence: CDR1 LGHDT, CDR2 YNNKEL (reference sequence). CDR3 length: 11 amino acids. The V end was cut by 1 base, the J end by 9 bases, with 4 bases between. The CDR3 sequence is CASSQVSEQFF. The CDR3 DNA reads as TGTGCCAGCAGCCAAGTCAGTGAGCAGTTCTTC.

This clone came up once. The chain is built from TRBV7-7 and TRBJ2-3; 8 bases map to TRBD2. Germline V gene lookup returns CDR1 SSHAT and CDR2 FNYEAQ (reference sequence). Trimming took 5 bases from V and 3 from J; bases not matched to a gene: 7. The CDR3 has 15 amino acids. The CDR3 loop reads CASSPVAGLTDTQYF. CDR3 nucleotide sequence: TGTGCCAGCAGCCCAGTAGCGGGACTTACAGATACGCAGTATTTT. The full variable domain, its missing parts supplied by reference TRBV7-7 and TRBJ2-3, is GAGVSQSPRYKVTKRGQDVTLRCDPISSHATLYWYQQALGQGPEFLTYFNYEAQPDKSGLPSDRFSAERPEGSISTLTIQRTEQRDSAMYRCASSPVAGLTDTQYFGPGTRLTVL.

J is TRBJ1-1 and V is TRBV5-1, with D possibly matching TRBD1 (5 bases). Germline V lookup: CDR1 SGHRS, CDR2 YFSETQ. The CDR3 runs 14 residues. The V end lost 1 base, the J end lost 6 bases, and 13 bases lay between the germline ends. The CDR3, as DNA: TGCGCCAGCAGCTTGAGGCAGGGAGGGCCTGAAGCTTTCTTT. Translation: CASSLRQGGPEAFF.

The CDR3 region is CASSLLDGSPNEKLFF. CDR3 in DNA: TGTGCCAGCAGCTTGTTAGATGGGAGCCCAAATGAAAAACTGTTTTTT. V and J are TRBV7-9 and TRBJ1-4; D not certain. CDR1 SEHNR and CDR2 FQNEAQ come from the germline V gene (reference sequence). This CDR3 is built from 16 residues. V lost 3 bases and J 5 bases, leaving 16 bases between the germline ends.

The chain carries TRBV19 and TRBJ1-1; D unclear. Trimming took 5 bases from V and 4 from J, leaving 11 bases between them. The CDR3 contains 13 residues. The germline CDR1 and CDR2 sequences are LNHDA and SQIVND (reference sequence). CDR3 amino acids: CASSPHAGTEAFF. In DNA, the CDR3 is TGTGCCAGTAGTCCCCACGCGGGCACTGAAGCTTTCTTT.

The CDR3 loop is CASSLGGSPADTQYF. The CDR3 DNA reads as TGTGCCAGCAGCTTGGGAGGGAGTCCCGCAGATACGCAGTATTTT. The chain carries TRBV5-5 and TRBJ2-3, with D perhaps matching TRBD2 (5 bases). The V gene lost 0 bases and the J gene lost 4 bases, with 12 bases spanning the gap. CDR1 is SGHKS, CDR2 YYEKEE, per germline (reference sequence). The CDR3 sequence is 15 residues long.

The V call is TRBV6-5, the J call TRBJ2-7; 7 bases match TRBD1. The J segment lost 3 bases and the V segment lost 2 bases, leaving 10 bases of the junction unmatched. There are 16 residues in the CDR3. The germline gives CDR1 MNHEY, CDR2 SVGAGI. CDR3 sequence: CASSYIETGFSYEQYF. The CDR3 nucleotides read TGTGCCAGCAGTTACATCGAGACAGGGTTTAGCTACGAGCAGTACTTC.